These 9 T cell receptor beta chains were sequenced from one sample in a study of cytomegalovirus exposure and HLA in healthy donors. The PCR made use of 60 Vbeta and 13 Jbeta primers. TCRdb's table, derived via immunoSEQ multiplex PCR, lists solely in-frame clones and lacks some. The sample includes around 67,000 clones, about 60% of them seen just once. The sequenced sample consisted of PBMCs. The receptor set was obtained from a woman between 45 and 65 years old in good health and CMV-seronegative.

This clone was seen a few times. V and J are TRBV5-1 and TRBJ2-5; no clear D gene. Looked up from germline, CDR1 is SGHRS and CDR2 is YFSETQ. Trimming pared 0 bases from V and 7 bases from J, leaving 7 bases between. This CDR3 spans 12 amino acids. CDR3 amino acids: CASSLGAGTQYF. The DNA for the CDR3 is TGCGCCAGCAGCTTGGGGGCAGGGACCCAGTACTTC.

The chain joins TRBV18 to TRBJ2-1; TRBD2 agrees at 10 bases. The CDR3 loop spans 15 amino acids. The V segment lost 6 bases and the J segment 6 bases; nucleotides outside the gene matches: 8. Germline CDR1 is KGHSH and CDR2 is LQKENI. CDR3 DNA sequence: TGTGCCAGCTCCTTTGGACTAGCGGAGCTCAATGAGCAGTTCTTC. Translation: CASSFGLAELNEQFF.

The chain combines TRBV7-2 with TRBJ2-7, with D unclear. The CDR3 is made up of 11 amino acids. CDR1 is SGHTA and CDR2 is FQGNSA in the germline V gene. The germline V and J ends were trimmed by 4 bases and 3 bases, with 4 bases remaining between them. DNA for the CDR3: TGTGCCAGCAGCTCCCACTACGAGCAGTACTTC. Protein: CASSSHYEQYF.

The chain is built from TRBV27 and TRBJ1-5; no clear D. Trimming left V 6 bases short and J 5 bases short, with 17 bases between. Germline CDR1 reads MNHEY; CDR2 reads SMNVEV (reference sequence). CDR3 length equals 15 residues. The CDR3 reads CASSRSTQSDQPQHF. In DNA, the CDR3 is TGTGCCAGCAGCCGCTCGACCCAGAGCGATCAGCCCCAGCATTTT.

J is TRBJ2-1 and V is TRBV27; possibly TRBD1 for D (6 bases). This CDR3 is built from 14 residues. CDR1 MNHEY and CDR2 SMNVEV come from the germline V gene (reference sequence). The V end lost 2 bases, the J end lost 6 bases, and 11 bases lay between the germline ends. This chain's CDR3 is CASSLRIQGNEQFF. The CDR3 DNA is TGTGCCAGCAGTTTACGTATACAGGGCAATGAGCAGTTCTTC.

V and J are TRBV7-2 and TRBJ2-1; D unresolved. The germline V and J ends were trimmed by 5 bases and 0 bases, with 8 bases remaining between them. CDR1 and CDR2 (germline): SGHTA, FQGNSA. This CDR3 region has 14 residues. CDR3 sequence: CASSPLYSYNEQFF. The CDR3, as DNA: TGTGCCAGCAGCCCCCTTTACTCCTACAATGAGCAGTTCTTC.

The CDR3 loop is CASSLSTDTQYF. CDR3 DNA sequence: TGTGCCAGCAGCCTTAGCACAGATACGCAGTATTTT. The chain joins TRBV7-3 to TRBJ2-3; no clear D. With 5 bases removed from V and 0 bases from J, the gap between germline ends came to 3 bases. The CDR3 is 12 amino acids. Germline CDR1 SGHTA, CDR2 FQGTGA.

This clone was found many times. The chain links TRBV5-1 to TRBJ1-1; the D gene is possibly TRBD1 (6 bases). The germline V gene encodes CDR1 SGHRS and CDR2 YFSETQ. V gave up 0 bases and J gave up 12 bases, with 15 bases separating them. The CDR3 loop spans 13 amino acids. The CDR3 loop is CASSLGLRGSTFF. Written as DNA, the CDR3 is TGCGCCAGCAGCTTGGGTCTCAGGGGTTCGACTTTCTTT.

The chain's CDR3 is CASSLQGRNTGELFF. The CDR3 coding sequence is TGTGCCAGCAGCTTACAGGGGCGTAACACCGGGGAGCTGTTTTTT. The chain is built from TRBV7-2 and TRBJ2-2, with D possibly being TRBD1 (6 bases). The CDR3 spans 15 residues. CDR1 SGHTA and CDR2 FQGNSA come from the germline V gene. V lost 2 bases and J 2 bases, leaving 9 bases between the germline ends. Filled out from reference TRBV7-2 and TRBJ2-2, the complete variable domain reads GAGVSQSPSNKVTEKGKDVELRCDPISGHTALYWYRQSLGQGLEFLIYFQGNSAPDKSGLPSDRFSAERTGGSVSTLTIQRTQQEDSAVYLCASSLQGRNTGELFFGEGSRLTVL.